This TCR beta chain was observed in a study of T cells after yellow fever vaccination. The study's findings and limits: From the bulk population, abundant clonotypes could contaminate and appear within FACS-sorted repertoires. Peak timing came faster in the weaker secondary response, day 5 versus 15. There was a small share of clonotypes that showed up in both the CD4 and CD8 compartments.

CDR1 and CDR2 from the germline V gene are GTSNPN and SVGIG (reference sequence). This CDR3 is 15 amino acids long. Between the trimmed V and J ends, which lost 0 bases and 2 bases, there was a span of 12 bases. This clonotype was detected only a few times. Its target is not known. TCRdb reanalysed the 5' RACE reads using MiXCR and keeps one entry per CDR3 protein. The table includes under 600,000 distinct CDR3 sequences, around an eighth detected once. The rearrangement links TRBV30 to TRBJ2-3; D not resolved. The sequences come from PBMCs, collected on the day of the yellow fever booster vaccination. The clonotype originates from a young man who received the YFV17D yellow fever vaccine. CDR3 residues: CAWSVPRRTTDTQYF. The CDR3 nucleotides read TGTGCCTGGAGTGTACCCCGGCGCACCACAGATACGCAGTATTTT.